The rows below give T cell receptor beta chains drawn from one sample of a study of Ad26.COV2.S vaccination and SARS-CoV-2 variants. Libraries were prepared by immunoSEQ multiplex PCR; TCRdb keeps only in-frame clonotypes and omits some of them. Of about 370,000 clones listed, about 91% were seen once; the top ten hold approximately 1.9%. This specimen was peripheral blood, taken in a trial of Ad26.COV2.S vaccine versus placebo. The receptor set was obtained from a person between 18 and 59 years old who received the Ad26.COV2.S COVID-19 vaccine or a placebo. Both conserved end residues are part of each CDR3. The order of the fields is D gene, V gene, clone size, CDR3 length, J gene, CDR3 protein, CDR3 DNA. The D gene is left open where the match is weak. Not all rows give a size; the values are once, few, many and, for expanded clones, a class.

>NA|TRBV6-1|few|17|TRBJ2-6
CASSEAGEGSGANVLTF
TGTGCCAGCAGTGAAGCGGGGGAAGGCTCTGGGGCCAACGTCCTGACTTTC
>NA|TRBV5-1|NA|15|TRBJ1-2
CASSPQTGLNYGYTF
TGCGCCAGCAGCCCCCAAACAGGTCTAAACTATGGCTACACCTTC
>NA|TRBV7-2|NA|16|TRBJ2-3
CASSPRWAGSTDTQYF
TGTGCCAGCAGCCCAAGATGGGCGGGATCCACAGATACGCAGTATTTT
>NA|TRBV18|many|17|TRBJ2-2
CASSPLPGPGDTGELFF
TGTGCCAGCTCACCGCTTCCGGGCCCAGGGGACACCGGGGAGCTGTTTTTT
>TRBD1|TRBV4-1|NA|14|TRBJ2-7
CASSQGDSSYEQYF
TGCGCCAGCAGCCAAGGGGACAGCTCCTACGAGCAGTACTTC
>NA|TRBV27|NA|16|TRBJ1-2
CASSKGGGWGVGGYTF
TGTGCCAGCAGTAAAGGAGGAGGTTGGGGGGTGGGTGGCTACACCTTC
>NA|TRBV3-1/TRBV3-2|NA|13|TRBJ2-5
CASSRGLEETQYF
TGTGCCAGCAGCCGAGGACTGGAAGAGACCCAGTACTTC
>NA|TRBV20-1|NA|15|TRBJ2-3
CSASVRRDLTDTQYF
TGCAGTGCTAGTGTTAGGAGGGACCTCACAGATACGCAGTATTTT
>NA|TRBV5-4|once|14|TRBJ2-5
CASSLVGSQETQYF
TGTGCCAGCAGCTTGGTGGGGAGCCAGGAGACCCAGTACTTC
>NA|TRBV6-5|NA|12|TRBJ2-7
CASSSPGGEQYF
TGTGCCAGCAGTTCCCCCGGGGGCGAGCAGTACTTC
>NA|TRBV7-9|NA|12|TRBJ2-1
CASSLEADEQFF
TGTGCCAGCAGCTTAGAGGCTGATGAGCAGTTCTTC
>TRBD1|TRBV2|NA|15|TRBJ1-2
CASSLRGGWDYGYTF
TGTGCCAGCAGCCTCAGGGGGGGATGGGACTATGGCTACACCTTC
>TRBD1|TRBV7-2|NA|16|TRBJ2-2
CASSLRQGAGTGELFF
TGTGCCAGCAGCTTACGCCAGGGGGCAGGCACCGGGGAGCTGTTTTTT
>NA|TRBV6-5|NA|15|TRBJ2-7
CASSYSGEGSYEQYF
TGTGCCAGCAGTTACTCGGGGGAAGGATCCTACGAGCAGTACTTC
>TRBD2|TRBV18|NA|15|TRBJ2-1
CASSLGGRALNEQFF
TGTGCCAGCTCACTCGGCGGGAGGGCCCTCAATGAGCAGTTCTTC
>NA|TRBV12-3/TRBV12-4|NA|12|TRBJ2-1
CASSWERDEQFF
TGTGCCAGCAGTTGGGAGAGAGATGAGCAGTTCTTC
>NA|TRBV5-6|NA|11|TRBJ2-1
CASSLVGEQFF
TGTGCCAGCAGCTTGGTTGGTGAGCAGTTCTTC
>NA|TRBV5-1|NA|16|TRBJ1-3
CASSLAAALYFSTIYF
TGCGCCAGCAGCTTGGCGGCAGCACTCTACTTCTCCACCATATATTTT
>TRBD1|TRBV5-1|NA|14|TRBJ2-1
CASSWDRGFEEQFF
TGCGCCAGCAGCTGGGACAGGGGATTCGAGGAGCAGTTCTTC
>NA|TRBV14|few|15|TRBJ2-3
CASSSGTGGTDTQYF
TGTGCCAGCAGCTCGGGGACCGGGGGCACAGATACGCAGTATTTT
>TRBD1|TRBV6-5|NA|14|TRBJ1-1
CASSLGQGATEAFF
TGTGCCAGCAGTTTAGGACAGGGGGCGACTGAAGCTTTCTTT
>TRBD2|TRBV28|many|19|TRBJ2-6
CASSLWGREGPSGANVLTF
TGTGCCAGCAGTTTATGGGGGCGGGAGGGCCCCTCTGGGGCCAACGTCCTGACTTTC
>TRBD1|TRBV18|NA|11|TRBJ1-1
CASSYDRAAFF
TGTGCCAGCTCATACGACAGGGCCGCTTTCTTT
>TRBD2|TRBV5-4|NA|15|TRBJ2-1
CASRTSGSSYNEQFF
TGTGCCAGCAGGACTAGCGGGAGCTCCTACAATGAGCAGTTCTTC
>TRBD1|TRBV28|NA|17|TRBJ2-2
CASSFGRGFRHAGELFF
TGTGCCAGCAGTTTCGGCAGGGGGTTTCGTCACGCCGGGGAGCTGTTTTTT
>NA|TRBV28|NA|12|TRBJ1-1
CASSRGFTEAFF
TGTGCCAGCAGTAGGGGTTTTACTGAAGCTTTCTTT
>NA|TRBV21-1|NA|15|TRBJ2-3
CASPLPGQGTDTQYF
TGTGCCAGCCCTCTCCCGGGGCAAGGCACAGATACGCAGTATTTT
>NA|TRBV15|once|15|TRBJ1-4
CATSRDGQPNEKLFF
TGTGCCACCAGCAGAGATGGGCAGCCTAATGAAAAACTGTTTTTT